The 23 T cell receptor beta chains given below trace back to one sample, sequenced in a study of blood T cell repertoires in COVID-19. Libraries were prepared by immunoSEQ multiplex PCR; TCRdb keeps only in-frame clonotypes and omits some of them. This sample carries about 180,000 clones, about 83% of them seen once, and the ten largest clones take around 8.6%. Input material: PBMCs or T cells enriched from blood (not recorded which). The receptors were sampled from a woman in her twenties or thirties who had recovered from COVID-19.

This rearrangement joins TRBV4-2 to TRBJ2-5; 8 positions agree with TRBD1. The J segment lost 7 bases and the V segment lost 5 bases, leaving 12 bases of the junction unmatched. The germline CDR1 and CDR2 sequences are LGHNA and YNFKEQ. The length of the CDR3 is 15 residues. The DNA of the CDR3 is TGTGCCAGCAGCGTGAGAGAGGGCCAGGGGGCGACCCAGTACTTC. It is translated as CASSVREGQGATQYF.

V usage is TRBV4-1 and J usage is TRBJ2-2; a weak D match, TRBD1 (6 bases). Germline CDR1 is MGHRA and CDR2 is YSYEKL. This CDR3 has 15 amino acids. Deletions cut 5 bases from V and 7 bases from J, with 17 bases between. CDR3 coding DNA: TGCGCCAGCAGCACTCCGGGACAAATACGCGGGGAGCTGTTTTTT. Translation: CASSTPGQIRGELFF.

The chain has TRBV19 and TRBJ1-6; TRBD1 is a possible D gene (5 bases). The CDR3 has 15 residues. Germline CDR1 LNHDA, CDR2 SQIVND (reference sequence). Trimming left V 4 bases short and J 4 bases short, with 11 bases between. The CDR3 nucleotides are TGTGCCAGTAGTACAGACAGACTTTATAATTCACCCCTCCACTTT. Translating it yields CASSTDRLYNSPLHF.

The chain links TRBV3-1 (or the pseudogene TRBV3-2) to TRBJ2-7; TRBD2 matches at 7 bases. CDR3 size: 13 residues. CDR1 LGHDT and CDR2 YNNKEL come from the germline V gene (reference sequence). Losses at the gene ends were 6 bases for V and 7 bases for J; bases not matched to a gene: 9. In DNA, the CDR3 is TGTGCCAGCAGGGGACTATCCCCACCGGAGCAGTACTTC. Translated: CASRGLSPPEQYF.

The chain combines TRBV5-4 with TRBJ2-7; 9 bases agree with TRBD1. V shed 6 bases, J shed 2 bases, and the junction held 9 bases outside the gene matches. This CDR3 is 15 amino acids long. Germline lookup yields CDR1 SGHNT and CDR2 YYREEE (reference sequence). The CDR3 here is CASISGQGGTYEQYF. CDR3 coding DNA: TGTGCCAGCATTTCGGGACAGGGAGGAACCTACGAGCAGTACTTC. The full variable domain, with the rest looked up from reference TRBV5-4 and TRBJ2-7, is ETGVTQSPTHLIKTRGQQVTLRCSSQSGHNTVSWYQQALGQGPQFIFQYYREEENGRGNFPPRFSGLQFPNYSSELNVNALELDDSALYLCASISGQGGTYEQYFGPGTRLTVT.

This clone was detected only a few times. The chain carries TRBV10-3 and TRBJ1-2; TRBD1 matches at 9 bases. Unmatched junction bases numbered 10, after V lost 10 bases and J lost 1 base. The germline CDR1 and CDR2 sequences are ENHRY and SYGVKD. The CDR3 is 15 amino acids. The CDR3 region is CATESPGQGNYGYTF. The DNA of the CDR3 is TGTGCCACAGAAAGTCCGGGACAGGGTAACTATGGCTACACCTTC.

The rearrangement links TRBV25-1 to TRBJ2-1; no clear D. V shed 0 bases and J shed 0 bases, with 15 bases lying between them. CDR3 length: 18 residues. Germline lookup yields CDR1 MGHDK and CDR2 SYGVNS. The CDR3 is CASSEYFKSVSSYNEQFF. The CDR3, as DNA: TGTGCCAGCAGTGAATATTTCAAGTCTGTTAGCTCCTACAATGAGCAGTTCTTC.

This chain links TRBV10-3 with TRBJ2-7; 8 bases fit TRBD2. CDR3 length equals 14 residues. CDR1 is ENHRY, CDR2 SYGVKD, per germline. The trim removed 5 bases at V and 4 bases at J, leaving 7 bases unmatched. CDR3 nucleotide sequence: TGTGCCATCAGTCCAGCGGGAGCAGCTTACGAGCAGTACTTC. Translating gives CAISPAGAAYEQYF.

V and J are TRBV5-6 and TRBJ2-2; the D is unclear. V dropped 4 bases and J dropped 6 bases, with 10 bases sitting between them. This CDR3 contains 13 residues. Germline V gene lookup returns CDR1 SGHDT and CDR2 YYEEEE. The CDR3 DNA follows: TGTGCCAGCAGCCCTCAGTCGTCCGGGGAGCTGTTTTTT. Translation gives CASSPQSSGELFF. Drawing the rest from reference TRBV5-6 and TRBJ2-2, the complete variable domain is DAGVTQSPTHLIKTRGQQVTLRCSPKSGHDTVSWYQQALGQGPQFIFQYYEEEERQRGNFPDRFSGHQFPNYSSELNVNALLLGDSALYLCASSPQSSGELFFGEGSRLTVL.

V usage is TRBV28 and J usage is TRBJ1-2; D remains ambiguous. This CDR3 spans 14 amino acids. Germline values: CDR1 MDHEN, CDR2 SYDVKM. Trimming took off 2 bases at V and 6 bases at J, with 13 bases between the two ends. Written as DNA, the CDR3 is TGTGCCAGCAGTTTAAAAGGGCGGACTAATGGCTACACCTTC. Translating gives CASSLKGRTNGYTF.

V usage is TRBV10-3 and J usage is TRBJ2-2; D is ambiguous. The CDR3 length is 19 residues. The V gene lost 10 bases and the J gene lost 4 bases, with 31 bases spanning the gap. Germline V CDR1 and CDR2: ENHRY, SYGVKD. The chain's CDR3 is CAKTPPLCNLLLGTGELFF. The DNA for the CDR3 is TGTGCCAAAACCCCCCCCCTATGCAACCTCTTACTCGGCACCGGGGAGCTGTTTTTT.

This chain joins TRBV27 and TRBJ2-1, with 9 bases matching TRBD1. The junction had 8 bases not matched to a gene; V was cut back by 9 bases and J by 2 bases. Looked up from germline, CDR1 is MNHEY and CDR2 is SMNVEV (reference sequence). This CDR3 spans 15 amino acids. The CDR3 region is CASGQGTGAYNEQFF. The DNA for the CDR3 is TGTGCCAGTGGACAGGGGACAGGCGCCTACAATGAGCAGTTCTTC.

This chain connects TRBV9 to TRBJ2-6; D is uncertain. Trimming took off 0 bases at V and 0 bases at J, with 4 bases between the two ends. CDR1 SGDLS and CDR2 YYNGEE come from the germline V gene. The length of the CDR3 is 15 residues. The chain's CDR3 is CASSVDSSGANVLTF. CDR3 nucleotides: TGTGCCAGCAGCGTAGACAGCTCTGGGGCCAACGTCCTGACTTTC.

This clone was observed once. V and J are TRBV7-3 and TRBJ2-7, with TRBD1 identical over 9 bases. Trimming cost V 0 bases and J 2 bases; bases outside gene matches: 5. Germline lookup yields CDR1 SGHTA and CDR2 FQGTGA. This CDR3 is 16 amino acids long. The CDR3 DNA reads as TGTGCCAGCAGCTTAACGCCGGGACAGGGACCCTACGAGCAGTACTTC. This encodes CASSLTPGQGPYEQYF.

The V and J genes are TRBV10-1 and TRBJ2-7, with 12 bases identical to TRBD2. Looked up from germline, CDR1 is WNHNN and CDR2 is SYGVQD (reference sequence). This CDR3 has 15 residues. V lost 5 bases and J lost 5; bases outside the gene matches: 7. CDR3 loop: CASSPRLAGVNEQYF. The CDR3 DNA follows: TGCGCCAGCAGTCCGCGACTAGCGGGAGTAAACGAGCAGTACTTC.

CDR3 amino acids: CASSPLYDSDYEQYF. CDR3 bases: TGTGCCAGCAGTCCTCTCTACGACTCTGACTACGAGCAGTACTTC. The V and J genes are TRBV28 and TRBJ2-7; D is ambiguous. Germline V lookup: CDR1 MDHEN, CDR2 SYDVKM. Deletions cut 5 bases from V and 3 bases from J, with 17 bases between. This CDR3 contains 15 residues.

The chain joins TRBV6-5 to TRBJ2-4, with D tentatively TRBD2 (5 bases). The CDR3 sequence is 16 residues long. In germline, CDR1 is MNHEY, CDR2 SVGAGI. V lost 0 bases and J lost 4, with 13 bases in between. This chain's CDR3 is CASSYSQSSGKNIQYF. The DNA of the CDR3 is TGTGCCAGCAGTTACTCGCAGTCCTCGGGGAAAAACATTCAGTACTTC.

In DNA, the CDR3 is TGTGCCACCAGTCCCCGCAGGGGAGGGTACAATGAGCAGTTCTTC. It encodes CATSPRRGGYNEQFF. The V and J genes are TRBV24-1 and TRBJ2-1, with D tentatively TRBD2 (7 bases). In germline, CDR1 is KGHDR, CDR2 SFDVKD. Trimming removed 6 bases from V and 4 bases from J, with 15 bases in between. The CDR3 runs 15 residues.

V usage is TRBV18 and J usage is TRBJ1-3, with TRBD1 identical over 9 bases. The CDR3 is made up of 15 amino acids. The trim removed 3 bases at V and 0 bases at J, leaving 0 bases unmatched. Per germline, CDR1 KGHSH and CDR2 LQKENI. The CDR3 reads CASSPGQGSGNTIYF. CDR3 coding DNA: TGTGCCAGCTCACCGGGACAGGGCTCTGGAAACACCATATATTTT.

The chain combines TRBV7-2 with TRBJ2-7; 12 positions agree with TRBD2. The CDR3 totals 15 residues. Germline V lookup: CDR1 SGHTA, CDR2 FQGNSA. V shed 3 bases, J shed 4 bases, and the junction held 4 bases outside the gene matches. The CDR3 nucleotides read TGTGCCAGCAGCTTCGGACTAGCGGGAAAATACGAGCAGTACTTC. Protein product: CASSFGLAGKYEQYF. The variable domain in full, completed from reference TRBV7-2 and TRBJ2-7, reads GAGVSQSPSNKVTEKGKDVELRCDPISGHTALYWYRQSLGQGLEFLIYFQGNSAPDKSGLPSDRFSAERTGGSVSTLTIQRTQQEDSAVYLCASSFGLAGKYEQYFGPGTRLTVT.

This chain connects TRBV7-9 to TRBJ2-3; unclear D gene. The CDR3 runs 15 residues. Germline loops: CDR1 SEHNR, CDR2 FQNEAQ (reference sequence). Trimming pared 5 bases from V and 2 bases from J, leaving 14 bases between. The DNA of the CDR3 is TGTGCCAGCAGCCCAGGCGCAGGTTACACAGATACGCAGTATTTT. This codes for CASSPGAGYTDTQYF.

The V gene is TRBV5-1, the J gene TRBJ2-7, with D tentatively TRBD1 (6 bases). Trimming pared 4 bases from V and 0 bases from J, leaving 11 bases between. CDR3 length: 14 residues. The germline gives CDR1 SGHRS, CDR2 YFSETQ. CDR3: CASSPGTPSYEQYF. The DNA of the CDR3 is TGCGCCAGCAGCCCGGGGACACCCTCCTACGAGCAGTACTTC.

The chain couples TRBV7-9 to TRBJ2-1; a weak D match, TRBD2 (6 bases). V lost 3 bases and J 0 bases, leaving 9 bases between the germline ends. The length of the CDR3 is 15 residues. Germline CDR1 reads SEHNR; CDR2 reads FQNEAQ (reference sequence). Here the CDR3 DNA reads TGTGCCAGCAGCTTCCTAGCGAACTCCTACAATGAGCAGTTCTTC. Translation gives CASSFLANSYNEQFF.